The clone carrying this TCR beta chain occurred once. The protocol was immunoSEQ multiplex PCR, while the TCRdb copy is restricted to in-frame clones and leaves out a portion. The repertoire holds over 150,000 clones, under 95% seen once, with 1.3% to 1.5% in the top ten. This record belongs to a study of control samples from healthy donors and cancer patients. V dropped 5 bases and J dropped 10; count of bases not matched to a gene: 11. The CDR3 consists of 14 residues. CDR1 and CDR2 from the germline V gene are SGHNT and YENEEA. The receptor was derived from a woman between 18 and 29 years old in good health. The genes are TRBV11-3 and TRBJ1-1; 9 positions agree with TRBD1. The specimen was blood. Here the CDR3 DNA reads TGTGCCAGCAGCCCCGGACAGGGGCCTTTTGGAGCTTTCTTT. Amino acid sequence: CASSPGQGPFGAFF. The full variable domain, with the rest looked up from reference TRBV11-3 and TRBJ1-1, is EAGVVQSPRYKIIEKKQPVAFWCNPISGHNTLYWYLQNLGQGPELLIRYENEEAVDDSQLPKDRFSAERLKGVDSTLKIQPAELGDSAVYLCASSPGQGPFGAFFGQGTRLTVV.